The text below deals with one T cell receptor beta chain. This probably arose from a read error, given a far larger clone one base away. Other nucleotide sequences from this sample produce the same CDR3. These data originate in a study of shared clonotypes between healthy human individuals. Measured with immunoSEQ multiplex PCR; TCRdb has only the in-frame clones, and not every one. The sample has over 400,000 clones; around 85% are singletons. V dropped 2 bases and J dropped 6 bases, with 7 bases sitting between them. The CDR3 sequence is 12 residues long. Germline V gene lookup returns CDR1 MDHEN and CDR2 SYDVKM.

Sequencing used PBMCs. The rearrangement joins TRBV28 to TRBJ1-1; D ambiguous. This receptor was identified in a woman aged 35 to 49 in good health. Some clones in this sample may be carry-over from other donors' samples. DNA of the CDR3: TGTGCCAGCAGTTTAACCGGGGCTGAAGCTTTCTTT. This encodes CASSLTGAEAFF.